What follows are 28 T cell receptor beta chains derived from one specimen sequenced in a study of CD8 T cells in Susac syndrome. A quantity of about 0.5 to 1 ug RNA underwent reverse transcription using random hexamers. TCRdb independently ran MiXCR on the immunoSEQ multiplex PCR reads; one entry per CDR3 protein. The sample includes around 170,000 distinct CDR3 sequences, approximately 95% of them seen just once. Sequenced input: CD4+ T cells from PBMCs. All receptors come from a human donor with Susac syndrome.

CDR3: CASSRKSQETQYF. CDR3 nucleotides: TGTGCCAGCAGCCGCAAGAGCCAAGAGACCCAGTACTTC. The V call is TRBV7-2, the J call TRBJ2-5, with unresolved D. The CDR3 consists of 13 residues. Germline V gene data show CDR1 as SGHTA and CDR2 as FQGNSA. The V gene lost 5 bases and the J gene lost 1 base, with 8 bases spanning the gap.

J is TRBJ2-3 and V is TRBV28; no clear D gene. The CDR3 is 13 amino acids. The V end lost 6 bases, the J end lost 6 bases, and 13 bases lay between the germline ends. Germline V gene sequence: CDR1 MDHEN, CDR2 SYDVKM. The CDR3 DNA is TGTGCCAGCAGCCCCCAGACTCCCGATACGCAGTATTTT. Its translation is CASSPQTPDTQYF.

The chain couples TRBV6-5 to TRBJ1-6; D gene ambiguous. CDR3 length: 14 amino acids. V gave up 6 bases and J gave up 9 bases, with 15 bases separating them. Germline CDR1 and CDR2: MNHEY and SVGAGI. CDR3 residues: CASSRTQVGSPLHF. In DNA form, the CDR3 reads TGTGCCAGCAGCCGGACCCAGGTGGGTTCACCCCTCCACTTT.

The rearrangement uses TRBV29-1 and TRBJ1-1; possibly TRBD1 for D (5 bases). The CDR3 is made up of 11 amino acids. Germline V CDR1 and CDR2: SQVTM, ANQGSEA. Deletions cut 5 bases from V and 4 bases from J, with 8 bases between. In DNA form, the CDR3 reads TGCAGCGTTTGGGGGGGCACTGAAGCTTTCTTT. It specifies CSVWGGTEAFF.

This rearrangement joins TRBV6-5 to TRBJ2-5; tentative D call: TRBD2 (5 bases). The CDR3 runs to 14 residues. Per germline, CDR1 MNHEY and CDR2 SVGAGI. Trimming stripped 2 bases from V and 5 bases from J, with 12 bases between. Written as DNA, the CDR3 is TGTGCCAGCAGTTACCCCGGAGGACCGGAGACCCAGTACTTC. Its protein product is CASSYPGGPETQYF.

This chain uses TRBV18 with TRBJ1-4; D call uncertain. This CDR3 has 16 residues. The germline V gene encodes CDR1 KGHSH and CDR2 LQKENI. V was shortened by 5 bases and J by 0 bases, with 13 bases between the two germline ends. The CDR3 here is CASSSLHRATNEKLFF. CDR3 sequence (DNA): TGTGCCAGCTCATCCCTCCACAGAGCAACTAATGAAAAACTGTTTTTT. The complete variable domain, with remaining parts taken from reference TRBV18 and TRBJ1-4, reads NAGVMQNPRHLVRRRGQEARLRCSPMKGHSHVYWYRQLPEEGLKFMVYLQKENIIDESGMPKERFSAEFPKEGPSILRIQQVVRGDSAAYFCASSSLHRATNEKLFFGSGTQLSVL.

CDR3 protein: CASRTAGNTEAFF. The CDR3 region has the DNA TGTGCCAGCAGGACGGCCGGGAACACTGAAGCTTTCTTT. The J gene is TRBJ1-1, the V gene TRBV2; D remains unclear. The CDR3 loop spans 13 amino acids. CDR1 SNHLY and CDR2 FYNNEI come from the germline V gene. Trimming removed 6 bases from V and 1 base from J, with 9 bases in between.

This sequence joins TRBV5-1 and TRBJ2-5; D not resolved. Trimming cost V 0 bases and J 1 base, with 7 bases left between them. The CDR3 loop spans 14 amino acids. Germline lookup yields CDR1 SGHRS and CDR2 YFSETQ. CDR3: CASSLALPQETQYF. DNA of the CDR3: TGCGCCAGCAGCTTGGCCTTACCCCAAGAGACCCAGTACTTC.

The gene calls are TRBV20-1 and TRBJ1-6; no firm D call. The CDR3 extends over 13 amino acids. Germline CDR1 DFQATT, CDR2 SNEGSKA (reference sequence). V was trimmed by 3 bases and J by 6 bases, leaving 9 bases between them. The CDR3 sequence is CSASGAGNSPLHF. CDR3 sequence (DNA): TGCAGTGCTAGTGGTGCTGGTAATTCACCCCTCCACTTT.

CDR3 residues: CASSKRTAFATNEKLFF. DNA for the CDR3: TGCGCCAGCAGCAAACGGACAGCCTTTGCAACTAATGAAAAACTGTTTTTT. The chain is built from TRBV4-3 and TRBJ1-4, with D possibly being TRBD1 (6 bases). Trimming pared 5 bases from V and 0 bases from J, leaving 16 bases between. The CDR3 spans 17 residues. CDR1 LGHNA and CDR2 YSLEER come from the germline V gene.

This chain connects TRBV15 to TRBJ2-1; a possible D gene is TRBD2 (6 bases). There are 15 residues in the CDR3. Germline CDR1 is LNHNV and CDR2 is YYDKDF (reference sequence). V lost 0 bases and J 5 bases, leaving 11 bases between the germline ends. The CDR3 reads CATSRDVGGDNEQFF. Written as DNA, the CDR3 is TGTGCCACCAGCAGAGATGTTGGAGGGGACAATGAGCAGTTCTTC.

The chain joins TRBV15 to TRBJ2-7; D ambiguous. This CDR3 has 12 residues. Germline CDR1 and CDR2: LNHNV and YYDKDF (reference sequence). V gave up 1 base and J gave up 3 bases, with 4 bases separating them. In DNA, the CDR3 is TGTGCCACCAGCAGAGTGGGCTACGAGCAGTACTTC. Translation gives CATSRVGYEQYF.

The genes are TRBV14 and TRBJ1-3, with a weak D call TRBD1 (5 bases). Trimming shortened V by 3 bases and J by 0 bases, and 18 bases separated the two germline ends. This CDR3 is 18 amino acids long. Germline V gives CDR1 SGHDN, CDR2 FVKESK. The CDR3: CASSQRGLGRGSGNTIYF. In nucleotides, the CDR3 is TGTGCCAGCAGCCAGAGGGGTTTGGGACGGGGCTCTGGAAACACCATATATTTT.

The genes are TRBV30 and TRBJ1-1; perhaps TRBD1 as D (6 bases). The V end was cut by 3 bases, the J end by 7 bases, with 24 bases between. CDR1 is GTSNPN, CDR2 SVGIG, per germline (reference sequence). There are 16 residues in the CDR3. The CDR3 is CAWSDPRGGPKFEAFF. CDR3 nucleotide sequence: TGTGCCTGGAGCGATCCTAGGGGGGGACCAAAGTTTGAAGCTTTCTTT.

The chain uses TRBV12-3 or TRBV12-4 and TRBJ2-7, with no clear D. V was cut by 1 base and J by 5 bases, with 6 bases left in between. CDR3 length: 12 residues. CDR3 bases: TGTGCCAGCAGTTTAGTGCTCCACGAGCAGTACTTC. This sequence encodes CASSLVLHEQYF.

The chain joins TRBV4-1 to TRBJ2-3, with D perhaps matching TRBD1 (6 bases). The CDR3 is 15 amino acids. V lost 5 bases and J lost 2, with 14 bases in between. Germline CDR1 reads MGHRA; CDR2 reads YSYEKL. In nucleotides, the CDR3 is TGCGCCAGCAGCTATCCCAGACAGGCCACAGATACGCAGTATTTT. Translation: CASSYPRQATDTQYF.

The J gene is TRBJ2-7, the V gene TRBV12-3 or TRBV12-4; 12 nucleotides line up with TRBD2. Trimming cost V 6 bases and J 6 bases; bases outside gene matches: 12. This CDR3 has 16 residues. The CDR3 region is CASSYRTSGVGTEQYF. DNA for the CDR3: TGTGCCAGCAGCTACCGGACTAGCGGGGTTGGTACCGAGCAGTACTTC.

The V and J genes are TRBV30 and TRBJ1-1; 7 positions agree with TRBD1. The V gene end was trimmed by 3 bases and the J gene end by 11 bases; junction bases not matched to a gene: 12. Germline CDR1 reads GTSNPN; CDR2 reads SVGIG (reference sequence). This CDR3 has 13 residues. CDR3 sequence: CAWSPRTGLMAFF. The CDR3 DNA follows: TGTGCCTGGAGCCCTAGGACAGGATTGATGGCTTTCTTT.

In its sample, this clonotype was seen once. The rearrangement links TRBV7-2 to TRBJ2-1; the match to TRBD1 covers 8 bases. Germline CDR1 is SGHTA and CDR2 is FQGNSA. The CDR3 sequence is 15 residues long. Trimming at V came to 7 bases and at J to 4 bases, leaving 9 bases not matched to a gene. CDR3 region: CASTKPGQAYNEQFF. CDR3 in DNA: TGTGCCAGCACCAAACCGGGACAGGCTTACAATGAGCAGTTCTTC. Together with reference TRBV7-2 and TRBJ2-1, the CDR3 gives the full variable domain: GAGVSQSPSNKVTEKGKDVELRCDPISGHTALYWYRQSLGQGLEFLIYFQGNSAPDKSGLPSDRFSAERTGGSVSTLTIQRTQQEDSAVYLCASTKPGQAYNEQFFGPGTRLTVL.

V usage is TRBV20-1 and J usage is TRBJ2-5; 12 positions match TRBD2. Germline lookup yields CDR1 DFQATT and CDR2 SNEGSKA (reference sequence). There are 15 residues in the CDR3. V dropped 0 bases and J dropped 5; count of bases not matched to a gene: 4. The CDR3 nucleotides read TGCAGTGCTAGAGATCGACTAGCGGGGGTTGAGACCCAGTACTTC. Protein product: CSARDRLAGVETQYF.

The V call is TRBV5-7, the J call TRBJ1-5; D remains unclear. TRBV5-7 is known as an ORF, though its function is uncertain. This CDR3 contains 15 residues. Trimming took off 5 bases at V and 5 bases at J, with 17 bases between the two ends. The CDR3 region has the DNA TGTGCCAGCAGTAAAGGTGGGTCTTTGTATCAGCCCCAGCATTTT. This codes for CASSKGGSLYQPQHF.

The chain carries TRBV6-6 and TRBJ2-5; D may be TRBD1 or TRBD2 (5 bases each). V was pared by 4 bases and J by 4 bases, with 16 bases between. Per germline, CDR1 MNHNY and CDR2 SVGAGI (reference sequence). The CDR3 runs 15 residues. This chain's CDR3 is CASSSQALGTETQYF. The CDR3 region has the DNA TGTGCCAGCAGTTCCCAGGCCCTAGGGACAGAGACCCAGTACTTC.

The chain carries TRBV29-1 and TRBJ1-2; 7 bases are a match to TRBD1. The CDR3 sequence is 14 residues long. In germline, CDR1 is SQVTM, CDR2 ANQGSEA. V lost 7 bases and J lost 2; bases outside the gene matches: 10. CDR3 coding DNA: TGCAGCGCAGAGGACAGGCCAACGAACTATGGCTACACCTTC. This codes for CSAEDRPTNYGYTF.

This chain joins TRBV24-1 and TRBJ2-5; 13 nucleotides match TRBD2. Germline CDR1 is KGHDR and CDR2 is SFDVKD. V dropped 6 bases and J dropped 1; count of bases not matched to a gene: 4. The CDR3 is 16 amino acids. In nucleotides, the CDR3 is TGTGCCACCAGTCCGGGACTAGCGGGGTTCCAAGAGACCCAGTACTTC. Residues: CATSPGLAGFQETQYF.

V gene TRBV5-1 combines with J gene TRBJ2-5; 8 bases align to TRBD1. V shed 4 bases and J 2 bases; nucleotides not matched to a gene: 7. The CDR3 spans 15 residues. Germline V gene data show CDR1 as SGHRS and CDR2 as YFSETQ. CDR3 sequence: CASSPQGALQETQYF. As DNA, the CDR3 is TGCGCCAGCAGCCCCCAGGGGGCCCTGCAAGAGACCCAGTACTTC.

The chain employs TRBV4-3 and TRBJ1-4, with D perhaps matching TRBD1 (5 bases). The ends were cut back, 1 base at V and 8 bases at J, with 14 bases in the middle. The germline CDR1 and CDR2 sequences are LGHNA and YSLEER. The CDR3 is 15 amino acids. CDR3 sequence reads: CASSQVDRDDEKLFF. The CDR3 bases are TGCGCCAGCAGCCAAGTTGACCGGGACGACGAAAAACTGTTTTTT.

The chain recombines TRBV16 with TRBJ2-7, with D perhaps TRBD2 (6 bases). The germline gives CDR1 KGHSY, CDR2 FQNENV. CDR3 length equals 13 residues. The V end was cut by 0 bases, the J end by 11 bases, with 14 bases between. Here the CDR3 DNA reads TGTGCCAGCAGCCAATCTAACGGGGGACCCGAGTACTTC. This encodes CASSQSNGGPEYF.

The chain is built from TRBV20-1 and TRBJ2-1; 10 bases line up with TRBD1. With V trimmed by 6 bases and J by 3 bases, 8 bases remained unmatched. The germline V gene encodes CDR1 DFQATT and CDR2 SNEGSKA (reference sequence). The CDR3 loop spans 15 amino acids. The CDR3 reads CSAASGTGVYNEQFF. CDR3 bases: TGCAGTGCCGCCTCCGGGACAGGGGTCTACAATGAGCAGTTCTTC.